The T cell receptor (beta chain) described here comes from a study of T cell changes during pregnancy in multiple sclerosis. Germline-derived CDR1 and CDR2 are GTSNPN and SVGIG (reference sequence). The CDR3 runs 12 residues. Trimming stripped 2 bases from V and 7 bases from J, with 11 bases between. This clone was found once. TCRdb's table, derived via immunoSEQ multiplex PCR, lists solely in-frame clones and lacks some. The profile shows some 100,000 clones, approximately 94% of them singletons. The input for sequencing was peripheral blood, taken before pregnancy. V and J are TRBV30 and TRBJ1-1; no reliable D call. The receptor was derived from a female donor with multiple sclerosis, enrolled in a pregnancy study. The DNA for the CDR3 is TGTGCCTGGAGTCCCGGCGGAGTTGAAGCTTTCTTT. Translated: CAWSPGGVEAFF.